This section outlines one T cell receptor beta chain sequence together with its context. Its antigen is currently unknown. This specimen comes from a study of CD8+CD57+ T cells in acquired aplastic anemia. Broader study findings: Patients and controls shared 25 to 30 CD8+ CDR3 sequences.

Genomic DNA provided the template from which TCR beta VDJ and CDR3 profiles were obtained. TCRdb fed the reads into MiXCR, producing one record per CDR3 protein. Of some 190,000 distinct CDR3 sequences in the sample, just over 45% are singletons; the top ten hold about 2.9%. CDR1 is LNHNV and CDR2 is YYDKDF in the germline V gene (reference sequence). This CDR3 spans 14 amino acids. V lost 0 bases, J lost 3 bases, and 8 bases lay in between. This TCR derives from a human donor in good health. Material for sequencing was sorted CD4+, CD8+, or CD8+CD57+ T cells (not recorded which) from PBMCs. The chain is built from TRBV15 and TRBJ1-1; no definite D call. The CDR3 DNA reads as TGTGCCACCAGCAGAGATTGGAAGGACACTGAAGCTTTCTTT. Protein sequence: CATSRDWKDTEAFF.